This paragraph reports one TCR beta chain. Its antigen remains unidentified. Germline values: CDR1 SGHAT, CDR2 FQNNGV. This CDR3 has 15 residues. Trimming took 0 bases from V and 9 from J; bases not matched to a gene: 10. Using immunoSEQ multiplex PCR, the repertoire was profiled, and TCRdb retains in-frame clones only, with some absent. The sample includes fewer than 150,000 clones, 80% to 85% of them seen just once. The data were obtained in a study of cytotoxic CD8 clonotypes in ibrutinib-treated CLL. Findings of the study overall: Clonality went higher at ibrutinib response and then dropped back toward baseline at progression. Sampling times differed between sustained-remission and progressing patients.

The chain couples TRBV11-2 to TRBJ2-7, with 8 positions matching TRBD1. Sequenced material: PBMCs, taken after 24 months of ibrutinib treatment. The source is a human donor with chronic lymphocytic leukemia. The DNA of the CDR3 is TGTGCCAGCAGCTTAGACGGGACAGGTATGGCGAGGCAGTACTTC. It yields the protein CASSLDGTGMARQYF.